The 28 T cell receptor beta chains in this list originate from one sample, sequenced in a study of cytomegalovirus exposure and HLA in healthy donors. It was with 60 Vbeta and 13 Jbeta primers that the PCR ran. The table came from immunoSEQ multiplex PCR; TCRdb's copy has only in-frame clones and leaves some out. The repertoire holds 150,000 to 200,000 clones, 80% to 90% seen once, with 6% to 9% in the top ten. The sequenced sample was PBMCs. These receptors originate from a woman aged 30 to 39 in good health and CMV-seropositive.

The V call is TRBV6-5, the J call TRBJ2-7, with D possibly matching TRBD2 (6 bases). V was shortened by 0 bases and J by 0 bases, with 9 bases between the two germline ends. Germline values: CDR1 MNHEY, CDR2 SVGAGI. There are 15 residues in the CDR3. CDR3 sequence reads: CASSYSEGSSYEQYF. The CDR3 DNA is TGTGCCAGCAGTTACTCGGAGGGAAGCTCCTACGAGCAGTACTTC.

The chain combines TRBV28 with TRBJ1-2; 8 nucleotides match TRBD1. There are 17 residues in the CDR3. The V segment lost 5 bases and the J segment 5 bases; nucleotides outside the gene matches: 16. The germline V gene has CDR1 MDHEN and CDR2 SYDVKM. The CDR3 spells CASSPPGQEIMVYGYTF. The CDR3 coding sequence is TGTGCCAGCAGTCCCCCGGGACAGGAGATAATGGTGTATGGCTACACCTTC.

The V call is TRBV9, the J call TRBJ1-2, with D hard to call. The CDR3 extends over 16 amino acids. Per the germline V gene, CDR1 is SGDLS and CDR2 is YYNGEE. V shed 0 bases and J shed 5 bases, with 17 bases lying between them. CDR3 sequence: CASSVATQEAAYGYTF. In DNA form, the CDR3 reads TGTGCCAGCAGCGTAGCTACGCAGGAGGCAGCATATGGCTACACCTTC.

CDR3 in amino acids: CASSPPQEETQYF. The CDR3, as DNA: TGTGCCAGCTCACCACCCCAGGAAGAGACCCAGTACTTC. The V and J genes are TRBV18 and TRBJ2-5; D unresolved. V lost 0 bases and J 3 bases, leaving 5 bases between the germline ends. The CDR3 consists of 13 residues. Per the germline V gene, CDR1 is KGHSH and CDR2 is LQKENI. Full variable domain (rest looked up from reference TRBV18 and TRBJ2-5): NAGVMQNPRHLVRRRGQEARLRCSPMKGHSHVYWYRQLPEEGLKFMVYLQKENIIDESGMPKERFSAEFPKEGPSILRIQQVVRGDSAAYFCASSPPQEETQYFGPGTRLLVL.

The chain carries TRBV7-9 and TRBJ1-5; D might be TRBD1 (6 bases). This CDR3 region has 16 residues. Germline CDR1 is SEHNR and CDR2 is FQNEAQ (reference sequence). V shed 0 bases and J shed 3 bases, with 12 bases lying between them. CDR3 bases: TGTGCCAGCAGCTTAGCGGCGGGGGGCTACAATCAGCCCCAGCATTTT. Translation gives CASSLAAGGYNQPQHF. The complete variable domain, with remaining parts taken from reference TRBV7-9 and TRBJ1-5, reads DTGVSQNPRHKITKRGQNVTFRCDPISEHNRLYWYRQTLGQGPEFLTYFQNEAQLEKSRLLSDRFSAERPKGSFSTLEIQRTEQGDSAMYLCASSLAAGGYNQPQHFGDGTRLSIL.

There are a few counts of this clone. The rearrangement links TRBV7-2 to TRBJ2-5; 9 bases match TRBD2. This CDR3 region has 16 residues. Germline CDR1 is SGHTA and CDR2 is FQGNSA. V trimming: 2 bases; J trimming: 5 bases; junction bases outside the gene matches: 9. This CDR3 is CASSLRVSGGGETQYF. The CDR3 nucleotides are TGTGCCAGCAGCTTACGCGTTAGCGGGGGTGGTGAGACCCAGTACTTC.

This chain uses TRBV6-1 with TRBJ2-5; maybe TRBD1 (6 bases). CDR1 MNHNS and CDR2 SASEGT come from the germline V gene. V lost 4 bases, J lost 7 bases, and 19 bases lay in between. The CDR3 length is 15 residues. CDR3 in DNA: TGTGCCAGCAGTGTATCGGGGCTCCAAGGGGGGACCCAGTACTTC. Residues: CASSVSGLQGGTQYF.

This clone was observed a handful of times. The chain employs TRBV10-3 and TRBJ1-2, with D possibly being TRBD1 (5 bases). Trimming removed 4 bases at V and 5 bases at J, with 8 bases between. Germline V gene data show CDR1 as ENHRY and CDR2 as SYGVKD. There are 12 residues in the CDR3. For the CDR3, the DNA is TGTGCCATCAGTGCGGAGGGGTATGGCTACACCTTC. This gives the protein CAISAEGYGYTF.

V and J are TRBV30 and TRBJ1-1; the D is unclear. The V end was cut by 0 bases, the J end by 0 bases, with 14 bases between. Germline CDR1 is GTSNPN and CDR2 is SVGIG (reference sequence). CDR3 length: 16 residues. The CDR3, as DNA: TGTGCCTGGAGTGTCTACCAAAGAAGCTTGAACACTGAAGCTTTCTTT. It is translated as CAWSVYQRSLNTEAFF. The entire variable domain, with the rest obtained from reference TRBV30 and TRBJ1-1, is as follows: SQTIHQWPATLVQPVGSPLSLECTVEGTSNPNLYWYRQAAGRGLQLLFYSVGIGQISSEVPQNLSASRPQDRQFILSSKKLLLSDSGFYLCAWSVYQRSLNTEAFFGQGTRLTVV.

The gene calls are TRBV7-2 and TRBJ2-7; TRBD2 agrees at 13 bases. From germline, CDR1 is SGHTA and CDR2 FQGNSA. With V trimmed by 4 bases and J by 4 bases, 10 bases remained unmatched. The CDR3 has 17 residues. The CDR3 DNA reads as TGTGCCAGCAGCTCTCCTACTAGCGGGGGGGCCAGGTACGAGCAGTACTTC. Amino acid sequence: CASSSPTSGGARYEQYF. Supplemented by reference TRBV7-2 and TRBJ2-7, the full variable domain reads GAGVSQSPSNKVTEKGKDVELRCDPISGHTALYWYRQSLGQGLEFLIYFQGNSAPDKSGLPSDRFSAERTGGSVSTLTIQRTQQEDSAVYLCASSSPTSGGARYEQYFGPGTRLTVT.

Here the CDR3 reads CASSLGGGNNQPQHF. CDR3 in DNA: TGCGCCAGCAGCTTGGGAGGGGGCAACAATCAGCCCCAGCATTTT. The chain joins TRBV5-1 to TRBJ1-5, with 7 bases fitting TRBD1. CDR1 and CDR2 from the germline V gene are SGHRS and YFSETQ. J lost 3 bases, V lost 0 bases, and 3 bases had no gene match. The CDR3 contains 15 residues.

The chain uses TRBV2 and TRBJ1-2, with D possibly being TRBD1 (6 bases). Germline V gene lookup returns CDR1 SNHLY and CDR2 FYNNEI. This CDR3 has 13 residues. Trimming removed 4 bases from V and 7 bases from J, with 13 bases in between. CDR3 region: CASSGQGIGGYTF. DNA of the CDR3: TGTGCCAGCAGTGGGCAGGGGATCGGTGGCTACACCTTC. Filled out from reference TRBV2 and TRBJ1-2, the complete variable domain reads EPEVTQTPSHQVTQMGQEVILRCVPISNHLYFYWYRQILGQKVEFLVSFYNNEISEKSEIFDDQFSVERPDGSNFTLKIRSTKLEDSAMYFCASSGQGIGGYTFGSGTRLTVV.

About this clone: This same CDR3 is encoded by further DNA sequences in the sample. V and J are TRBV18 and TRBJ2-7, with 9 positions matching TRBD1. The CDR3 totals 14 residues. Trimming at V came to 6 bases and at J to 5 bases, leaving 8 bases not matched to a gene. Germline CDR1 reads KGHSH; CDR2 reads LQKENI. DNA for the CDR3: TGTGCCAGCTCCCGGGACAGGGTCGCGGACGAGCAGTACTTC. It translates to CASSRDRVADEQYF.

J is TRBJ1-1 and V is TRBV6-1; TRBD1 matches at 8 bases. V gave up 11 bases and J gave up 2 bases; unmatched junction bases: 7. Germline values: CDR1 MNHNS, CDR2 SASEGT. This CDR3 has 13 amino acids. The CDR3 here is CAGQGQPNTEAFF. CDR3 DNA: TGTGCCGGACAGGGACAGCCAAACACTGAAGCTTTCTTT.

This rearrangement joins TRBV6-5 to TRBJ2-3, with 10 bases lining up with TRBD1. In germline, CDR1 is MNHEY, CDR2 SVGAGI. The CDR3 length is 14 residues. V shed 8 bases, J shed 4 bases, and the junction held 6 bases outside the gene matches. CDR3 residues: CASGDRGGADTQYF. The CDR3 DNA is TGTGCCAGCGGGGACAGGGGTGGGGCAGATACGCAGTATTTT.

This chain links TRBV7-2 with TRBJ1-6; D remains unclear. Germline V lookup: CDR1 SGHTA, CDR2 FQGNSA. The CDR3 runs 15 residues. Trimming took off 2 bases at V and 5 bases at J, with 10 bases between the two ends. The CDR3 DNA follows: TGTGCCAGCAGCTTACTTCGCACAGATAATTCACCCCTCCACTTT. Protein: CASSLLRTDNSPLHF.

The rearrangement uses TRBV5-1 and TRBJ1-6; unclear D gene. The V end was cut by 4 bases, the J end by 3 bases, with 8 bases between. The CDR3 is 14 amino acids. Germline assignment: CDR1 SGHRS and CDR2 YFSETQ. CDR3 sequence reads: CASSGRDYNSPLHF. The CDR3 DNA follows: TGCGCCAGCAGCGGGAGGGACTATAATTCACCCCTCCACTTT.

The rearrangement joins TRBV10-3 to TRBJ2-1, with TRBD2 matching over 7 bases. The CDR3 sequence is 14 residues long. With 5 bases clipped from V and 8 bases from J, the junction kept 9 bases outside the gene matches. Germline loops: CDR1 ENHRY, CDR2 SYGVKD. The CDR3 DNA reads as TGTGCCATCAGTCCTGGACTAGAGCACGATGAGCAGTTCTTC. It encodes CAISPGLEHDEQFF.

This chain uses TRBV2 with TRBJ1-2; D is perhaps TRBD1 (6 bases). Germline loops: CDR1 SNHLY, CDR2 FYNNEI. Trimming stripped 3 bases from V and 4 bases from J, with 12 bases between. The CDR3 contains 14 residues. The CDR3 DNA is TGTGCCAGCAGTGAGAGGCAGGGGTCCTATGGCTACACCTTC. Translated, it gives CASSERQGSYGYTF.

The V call is TRBV7-2, the J call TRBJ1-6; 7 positions agree with TRBD1. The CDR3 has 16 amino acids. Trimming at V came to 5 bases and at J to 4 bases, leaving 8 bases not matched to a gene. Germline loops: CDR1 SGHTA, CDR2 FQGNSA. The CDR3 loop reads CASSPRQGGYNSPLHF. The CDR3 nucleotides are TGTGCCAGCAGCCCGAGACAGGGCGGGTATAATTCACCCCTCCACTTT.

The chain combines TRBV7-8 with TRBJ2-7; D not resolved. This CDR3 contains 15 residues. The germline gives CDR1 SGHVS, CDR2 FQNEAQ. The germline V and J ends were trimmed by 5 bases and 2 bases, with 16 bases remaining between them. The CDR3 sequence is CASSTRPGPAYEQYF. The CDR3 nucleotides read TGTGCCAGCAGCACCCGACCGGGTCCAGCCTACGAGCAGTACTTC.

The chain employs TRBV15 and TRBJ1-1; D gene unclear. The CDR3 is 13 amino acids. Germline lookup yields CDR1 LNHNV and CDR2 YYDKDF (reference sequence). Trimming removed 0 bases at V and 6 bases at J, with 8 bases between. CDR3 residues: CATSRDLEAEAFF. The DNA of the CDR3 is TGTGCCACCAGCAGAGATCTCGAGGCTGAAGCTTTCTTT.

CDR3 loop: CASSQDRPQRRATAEAFF. CDR3 DNA: TGCGCCAGCAGCCAAGATCGCCCCCAACGCAGGGCCACGGCTGAAGCTTTCTTT. The chain joins TRBV4-1 to TRBJ1-1; D perhaps matches TRBD1 (5 bases). The V and J ends lost 0 bases and 6 bases respectively, with 23 bases between them. This CDR3 spans 18 amino acids. Germline CDR1 reads MGHRA; CDR2 reads YSYEKL.

The rearrangement uses TRBV5-3 and TRBJ2-2; no reliable D call. TRBV5-3 is given ORF status, its function remaining uncertain. V was pared by 1 base and J by 3 bases, with 7 bases between. The length of the CDR3 is 14 residues. CDR3: CARSLFDYTGELFF. The CDR3 nucleotides are TGTGCCAGAAGCTTGTTTGACTACACCGGGGAGCTGTTTTTT.

V and J are TRBV5-4 and TRBJ1-6; perhaps TRBD1 as D (5 bases). Trimming left V 4 bases short and J 0 bases short, with 11 bases between. Germline loops: CDR1 SGHNT, CDR2 YYREEE (reference sequence). This CDR3 comprises 16 residues. The CDR3 reads CASSTGGGSYNSPLHF. The CDR3 DNA reads as TGTGCCAGCAGCACCGGGGGAGGCTCCTATAATTCACCCCTCCACTTT.

Only one count was recorded for this clone. The chain has TRBV6-1 and TRBJ1-4, with 7 positions matching TRBD1. Germline assignment: CDR1 MNHNS and CDR2 SASEGT. J lost 7 bases, V lost 5 bases, and 4 bases had no gene match. This CDR3 comprises 13 residues. This chain's CDR3 is CASSFRTGEKLFF. CDR3 nucleotides: TGTGCCAGCAGTTTCCGGACAGGTGAAAAACTGTTTTTT.

The rearrangement links TRBV7-9 to TRBJ2-4; TRBD2 aligns across 7 bases. Trimming at V came to 2 bases and at J to 0 bases, leaving 10 bases not matched to a gene. CDR1 SEHNR and CDR2 FQNEAQ come from the germline V gene (reference sequence). CDR3 length: 18 residues. CDR3 bases: TGTGCCAGCAGCTTAATTGGGTCCGGGAGGTCAGCCAAAAACATTCAGTACTTC. This sequence encodes CASSLIGSGRSAKNIQYF.

The chain uses TRBV4-3 and TRBJ2-1; maybe TRBD2 (7 bases). Germline V CDR1 and CDR2: LGHNA, YSLEER. This CDR3 comprises 18 residues. Trimming removed 0 bases at V and 6 bases at J, with 21 bases between. CDR3 amino acids: CASSQELLGGGAGNEQFF. The CDR3 DNA is TGCGCCAGCAGCCAAGAATTGTTGGGAGGGGGGGCTGGCAATGAGCAGTTCTTC.